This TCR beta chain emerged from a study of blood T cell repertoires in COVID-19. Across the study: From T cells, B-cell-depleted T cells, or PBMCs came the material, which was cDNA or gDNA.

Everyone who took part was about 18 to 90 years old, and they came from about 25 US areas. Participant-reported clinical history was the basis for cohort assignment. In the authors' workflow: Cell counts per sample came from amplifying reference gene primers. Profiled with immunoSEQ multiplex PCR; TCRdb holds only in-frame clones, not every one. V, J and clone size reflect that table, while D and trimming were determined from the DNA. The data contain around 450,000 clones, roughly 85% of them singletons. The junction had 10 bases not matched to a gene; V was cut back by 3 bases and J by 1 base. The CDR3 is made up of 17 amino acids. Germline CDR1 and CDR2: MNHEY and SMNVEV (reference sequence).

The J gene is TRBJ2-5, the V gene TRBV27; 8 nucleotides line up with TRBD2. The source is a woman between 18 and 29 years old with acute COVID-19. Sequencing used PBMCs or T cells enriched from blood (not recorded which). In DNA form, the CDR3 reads TGTGCCAGCAGTTTGCTGTCGGGGGGGGGATTCCAAGAGACCCAGTACTTC. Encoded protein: CASSLLSGGGFQETQYF.